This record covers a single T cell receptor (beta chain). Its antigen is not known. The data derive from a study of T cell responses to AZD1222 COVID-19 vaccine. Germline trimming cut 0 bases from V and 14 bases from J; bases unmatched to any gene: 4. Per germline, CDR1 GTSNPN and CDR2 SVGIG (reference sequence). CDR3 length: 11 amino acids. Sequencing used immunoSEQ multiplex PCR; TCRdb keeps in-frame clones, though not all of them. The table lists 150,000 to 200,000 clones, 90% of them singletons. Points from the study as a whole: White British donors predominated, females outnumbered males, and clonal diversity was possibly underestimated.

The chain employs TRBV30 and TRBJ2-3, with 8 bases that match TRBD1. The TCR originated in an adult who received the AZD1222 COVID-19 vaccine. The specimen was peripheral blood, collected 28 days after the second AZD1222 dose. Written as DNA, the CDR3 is TGTGCCTGGAGTGTTCAGGGGGCGGGGTATTTT. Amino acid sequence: CAWSVQGAGYF.